The 12 T cell receptor beta chains presented below share a single source sample, sequenced in a study of T-cell reconstitution after alpha-beta-depleted transplantation in children. Construction of the TCRbeta library involved unique molecular identifiers. TCRdb independently ran MiXCR on the PCR reads; one entry per CDR3 protein. The sample shows 500,000 or so distinct CDR3 sequences, about 10% of them seen only once. The source was PBMCs, mostly from graft donor cells, collected 180 days after TCRalphabeta/CD19-depleted stem cell transplant. Source of these receptors: a female patient aged 2 to 10 who had a stem cell transplant for aplastic anemia, so the T cells may come from the graft donor.

The chain recombines TRBV6-1 with TRBJ2-3; 9 bases are shared with TRBD2. The V segment lost 3 bases and the J segment 7 bases; nucleotides outside the gene matches: 5. Germline V gene lookup returns CDR1 MNHNS and CDR2 SASEGT. The CDR3 contains 14 residues. Written as DNA, the CDR3 is TGTGCCAGCAGTGAGGCGGGGGGGCGTAATACGCAGTATTTT. Translating it yields CASSEAGGRNTQYF.

The chain combines TRBV18 with TRBJ1-1, with 11 bases matching TRBD1. V was clipped by 6 bases and J by 0 bases; unmatched bases: 3. The CDR3 totals 15 residues. Germline assignment: CDR1 KGHSH and CDR2 LQKENI. The CDR3 bases are TGTGCCAGCTCCGGGACAGGGGGTCTGAACACTGAAGCTTTCTTT. It is translated as CASSGTGGLNTEAFF. The full variable domain, with the rest looked up from reference TRBV18 and TRBJ1-1, is NAGVMQNPRHLVRRRGQEARLRCSPMKGHSHVYWYRQLPEEGLKFMVYLQKENIIDESGMPKERFSAEFPKEGPSILRIQQVVRGDSAAYFCASSGTGGLNTEAFFGQGTRLTVV.

Only a few counts were recorded for this clonotype. The chain joins TRBV29-1 to TRBJ1-1, with 7 bases fitting TRBD1. Looked up from germline, CDR1 is SQVTM and CDR2 is ANQGSEA. The J segment lost 3 bases and the V segment lost 6 bases, leaving 7 bases of the junction unmatched. The CDR3 has 13 amino acids. The CDR3 region is CSVDRQGYTEAFF. Written as DNA, the CDR3 is TGCAGCGTCGATAGACAGGGATACACTGAAGCTTTCTTT.

This clonotype has at least ten counts. The rearrangement uses TRBV7-8 and TRBJ2-2; the match to TRBD2 covers 9 bases. This CDR3 contains 16 residues. Germline assignment: CDR1 SGHVS and CDR2 FQNEAQ. V shed 0 bases, J shed 7 bases, and the junction held 6 bases outside the gene matches. The CDR3 is CASSLARLADNGELFF. In DNA, the CDR3 is TGTGCCAGCAGCTTAGCGCGACTAGCGGATAACGGGGAGCTGTTTTTT.

The table lists this clonotype with a few counts. The chain combines TRBV9 with TRBJ2-1; D could derive from TRBD1 or TRBD2 (5 bases each). Germline values: CDR1 SGDLS, CDR2 YYNGEE. This CDR3 has 16 residues. Trimming took 0 bases from V and 2 from J, leaving 12 bases between them. CDR3 sequence reads: CASSVERGAAYNEQFF. DNA of the CDR3: TGTGCCAGCAGCGTAGAGCGAGGGGCCGCCTACAATGAGCAGTTCTTC.

The J gene is TRBJ2-7, the V gene TRBV7-2; D ambiguous. Trimming took off 5 bases at V and 5 bases at J, with 7 bases between the two ends. The CDR3 runs 11 residues. Germline lookup yields CDR1 SGHTA and CDR2 FQGNSA. CDR3 sequence (DNA): TGTGCCAGCAGCCCCCACAACGAGCAGTACTTC. This codes for CASSPHNEQYF.

The CDR3 here is CSAKGTSGTYEQYF. CDR3 sequence (DNA): TGCAGTGCTAAAGGGACTAGCGGAACCTACGAGCAGTACTTC. The chain uses TRBV20-1 and TRBJ2-7, with TRBD2 identical over 11 bases. V shed 4 bases and J 2 bases; nucleotides not matched to a gene: 4. Germline CDR1 and CDR2: DFQATT and SNEGSKA (reference sequence). The CDR3 runs to 14 residues.

This clonotype was recorded at least ten times. This chain joins TRBV5-1 and TRBJ2-1; D not certain. The CDR3 runs 13 residues. Trimming removed 0 bases from V and 7 bases from J, with 8 bases in between. CDR1 SGHRS and CDR2 YFSETQ come from the germline V gene. CDR3 sequence reads: CASSLASRNEQFF. CDR3 sequence (DNA): TGCGCCAGCAGCTTGGCCAGTCGGAATGAGCAGTTCTTC.

The rearrangement joins TRBV18 to TRBJ2-3; no reliable D call. This CDR3 comprises 16 residues. Trimming removed 2 bases from V and 1 base from J, with 13 bases in between. CDR1 is KGHSH and CDR2 is LQKENI in the germline V gene. CDR3 protein: CASSPSLAVGTDTQYF. For the CDR3, the DNA is TGTGCCAGCTCACCAAGTCTCGCGGTAGGCACAGATACGCAGTATTTT.

This clonotype was observed many times. The chain employs TRBV14 and TRBJ2-3; a weak D match, TRBD2 (5 bases). The CDR3 consists of 14 residues. Trimming removed 4 bases from V and 3 bases from J, with 11 bases in between. The germline V gene has CDR1 SGHDN and CDR2 FVKESK. In nucleotides, the CDR3 is TGTGCCAGCAGCCCACTATCGGGGACAGATACGCAGTATTTT. Its translation: CASSPLSGTDTQYF.

Remarks on this clonotype: This could be a read error, since a much larger clone is one nucleotide away. The V gene is TRBV12-3 or TRBV12-4, the J gene TRBJ2-7; D possibly uses TRBD1 or TRBD2 (5 bases each). The CDR3 contains 15 residues. The CDR3 DNA reads as TGTGCCAGCAGTTCTAGGGGCCGGGGAACTTACGAGCTGTACTTC. Amino acid sequence: CASSSRGRGTYELYF.

This clonotype has more than one count but fewer than ten. This chain joins TRBV11-3 and TRBJ2-3, with TRBD2 identical over 8 bases. The CDR3 is 16 amino acids. Germline CDR1 reads SGHNT; CDR2 reads YENEEA. After removal of 3 bases from V and 0 bases from J, the junction contained 5 bases not matched to a gene. CDR3 DNA sequence: TGTGCCAGCAGCTTGGAGCTAGCGGGTAGCACAGATACGCAGTATTTT. Protein product: CASSLELAGSTDTQYF.